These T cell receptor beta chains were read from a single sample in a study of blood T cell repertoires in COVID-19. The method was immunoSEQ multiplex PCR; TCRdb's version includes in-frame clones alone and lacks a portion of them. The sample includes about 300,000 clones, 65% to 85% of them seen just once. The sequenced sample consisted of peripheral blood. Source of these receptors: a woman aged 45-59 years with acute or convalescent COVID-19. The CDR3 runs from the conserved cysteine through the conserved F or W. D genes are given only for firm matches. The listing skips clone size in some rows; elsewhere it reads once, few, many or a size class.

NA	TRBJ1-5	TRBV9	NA	TGTGCCAGCAGCGTAGATGGGGCCAGCAATCAGCCCCAGCATTTT	CASSVDGASNQPQHF
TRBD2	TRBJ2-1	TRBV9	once	TGTGCCAGCAGCGTAGCTACGCCGAGCGGGGGCGCAAATGAGCAGTTCTTC	CASSVATPSGGANEQFF
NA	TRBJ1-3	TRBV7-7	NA	TGTGCCAGCAGCTTGGCTGATGGAAACACCATATATTTT	CASSLADGNTIYF
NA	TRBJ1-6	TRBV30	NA	TGTGCCTGGAGTGAGCAGGATAATTCACCCCTCCACTTT	CAWSEQDNSPLHF
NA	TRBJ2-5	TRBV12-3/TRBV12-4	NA	TGTGCCAGCAGTTTTTTGAGCGGCACCCAGTACTTC	CASSFLSGTQYF
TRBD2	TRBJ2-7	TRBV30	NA	TGTGCCTGTACTCCTTCGGTGGGGGAGGGCCAAAGAGAGCAGTACTTC	CACTPSVGEGQREQYF
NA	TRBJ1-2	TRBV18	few	TGTGCCAGCTCACCATCGGTCTCGGAGGGCTACACCTTC	CASSPSVSEGYTF
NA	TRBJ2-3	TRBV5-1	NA	TGCGCCAGCTCCATGGATAAGCGTGAAGATACGCAGTATTTT	CASSMDKREDTQYF
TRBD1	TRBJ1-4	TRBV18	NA	TGTGCCAGCTCACCGGGACAGGGGGACGAAAAACTGTTTTTT	CASSPGQGDEKLFF
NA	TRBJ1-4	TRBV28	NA	TGTGCCAGCCTGACGGGGGATGAAAAACTGTTTTTT	CASLTGDEKLFF
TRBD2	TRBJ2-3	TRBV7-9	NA	TGTGCCAGCAGCCCTACGGGAGGTCTCCTAAAATATTTT	CASSPTGGLLKYF
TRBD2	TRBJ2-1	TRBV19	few	TGTGCCAGTAGTAGACTAGCGGGAGCCTACAATGAGCAGTTCTTC	CASSRLAGAYNEQFF
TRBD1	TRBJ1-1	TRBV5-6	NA	TGTGCCAGCAGCTTGGACACAGGGGGCGCGAACACTGAAGCTTTCTTT	CASSLDTGGANTEAFF
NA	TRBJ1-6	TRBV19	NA	TGTGCCAGTAGTATAGAGACAGCCACTAATTCACCCCTCCACTTT	CASSIETATNSPLHF
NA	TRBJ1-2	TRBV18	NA	TGTGCCAGCTCAAACAGGGATCAAGGCTACACCTTC	CASSNRDQGYTF
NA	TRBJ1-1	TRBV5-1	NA	TGCGCCAGCAGCTTGTCGGGGATGAACACTGAAGCTTTCTTT	CASSLSGMNTEAFF
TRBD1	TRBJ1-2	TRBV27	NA	TGTGCCAGCAGTTCAAATCGGGACAGGGTCTATGGCTACACCTTC	CASSSNRDRVYGYTF
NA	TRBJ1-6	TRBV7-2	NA	TGTGCCAGCAGCCCCGATTCTGGGGGCGGTTCACCCCTCCACTTT	CASSPDSGGGSPLHF
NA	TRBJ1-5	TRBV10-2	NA	TGCGCCAGCAGTGGGGGCAGGGGAAATCAGCCCCAGCATTTT	CASSGGRGNQPQHF
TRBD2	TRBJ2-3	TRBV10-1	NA	TGCGCCAGCAGTTCTAGCGGGGGCGCTTTGGATACGCAGTATTTT	CASSSSGGALDTQYF
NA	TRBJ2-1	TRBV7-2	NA	TGTGCCAGCAGCTTAGCGCAGAACTACAATGAGCAGTTCTTC	CASSLAQNYNEQFF
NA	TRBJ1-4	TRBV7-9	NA	TGTGCCAGCAGCCCGCTAGGGGGTAATGAAAAACTGTTTTTT	CASSPLGGNEKLFF
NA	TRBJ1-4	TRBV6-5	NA	TGTGCCAGCAATAGACAGATAAATGAAAAACTGTTTTTT	CASNRQINEKLFF
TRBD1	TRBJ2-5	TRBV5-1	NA	TGCGCCAGCAGCCCGGGGACAGCCCAAGAGACCCAGTACTTC	CASSPGTAQETQYF
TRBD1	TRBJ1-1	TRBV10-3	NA	TGTGCCATCAGCGATACAGGGGTGAACACTGAAGCTTTCTTT	CAISDTGVNTEAFF
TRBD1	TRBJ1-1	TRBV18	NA	TGTGCCAGCTCACCGATTACCGGGACAGCGAACACTGAAGCTTTCTTT	CASSPITGTANTEAFF
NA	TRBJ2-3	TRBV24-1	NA	TGTGCCACCAGTGACCCCGGTAGGGGGACAGATACGCAGTATTTT	CATSDPGRGTDTQYF
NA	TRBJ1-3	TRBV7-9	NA	TGTGCCAGCAGCCAATTACAGGCTGCCTCTGGAAACACCATATATTTT	CASSQLQAASGNTIYF
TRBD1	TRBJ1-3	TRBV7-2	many	TGTGCCAGCAGCTCTCGGACAGGGGAGGGCACCATATATTTT	CASSSRTGEGTIYF
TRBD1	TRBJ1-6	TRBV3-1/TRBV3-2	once	TGTGCCAGCAGCCATGGGCAGGGGGATTCACCCCTCCACTTT	CASSHGQGDSPLHF
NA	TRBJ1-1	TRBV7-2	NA	TGTGCCAGCAGCTTAGATCCGGGGGGAAGCAGGACTGAAGCTTTCTTT	CASSLDPGGSRTEAFF
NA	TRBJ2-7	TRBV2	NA	TGTGCCAGCAGGGAATACTACGAGCAGTACTTC	CASREYYEQYF
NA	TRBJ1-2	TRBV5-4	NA	TGTGCCAGCAGCTCCCGGACAGAATTCTATGGCTACACCTTC	CASSSRTEFYGYTF
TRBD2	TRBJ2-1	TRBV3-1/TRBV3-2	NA	TGTGCCAGCAGCCAAGAAGAGCGGGGTGCCTCCTACAATGAGCAGTTCTTC	CASSQEERGASYNEQFF
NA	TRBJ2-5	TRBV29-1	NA	TGCAGTGCTGACAAGGGAGTGGGGACCCAGTACTTC	CSADKGVGTQYF
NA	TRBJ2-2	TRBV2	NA	TGTGCCAGTAGCGCGAACACCGGGGAGCTGTTTTTT	CASSANTGELFF
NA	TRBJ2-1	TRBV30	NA	TGTGCCTGGACTCCCTATTACCCTTCCGGGCAGTTCTTC	CAWTPYYPSGQFF
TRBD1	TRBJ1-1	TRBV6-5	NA	TGTGCCAGCAGGCATACAGGGGATGAAGCTTTCTTT	CASRHTGDEAFF
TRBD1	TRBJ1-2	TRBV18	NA	TGTGCCAGCTCTCGGACAGGGGACTATGGCTACACCTTC	CASSRTGDYGYTF
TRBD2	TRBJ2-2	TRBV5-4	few	TGTGCCAGCAGCTCCCAAGCGGGAGGATCCACCGGGGAGCTGTTTTTT	CASSSQAGGSTGELFF
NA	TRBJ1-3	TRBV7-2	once	TGTGCCAGCAGCTTAGCGGGGGCACGGTCTGGAAACACCATATATTTT	CASSLAGARSGNTIYF
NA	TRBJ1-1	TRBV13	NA	TGTGCCAGCAGCCGGAACACTGAAGCTTTCTTT	CASSRNTEAFF
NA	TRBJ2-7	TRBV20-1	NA	TGCAGTGCTAGTAACCGAAGGGGAAGCTCCTACGAGCAGTACTTC	CSASNRRGSSYEQYF
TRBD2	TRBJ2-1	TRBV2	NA	TGTGCCAGCCAGGGAGGGATAACCGGGGATGAGCAGTTCTTC	CASQGGITGDEQFF
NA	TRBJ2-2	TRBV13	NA	TGTGCCAGCAGCTACTTGAAGGGGGAGCTGTTTTTT	CASSYLKGELFF
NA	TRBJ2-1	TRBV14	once	TGTGCCAGCAGCCAATCCTCTCCCCTTTACAATGAGCAGTTCTTC	CASSQSSPLYNEQFF
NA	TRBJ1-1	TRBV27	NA	TGTGCCAGCAGTTTAAACAGGGAAAGAAACACTGAAGCTTTCTTT	CASSLNRERNTEAFF
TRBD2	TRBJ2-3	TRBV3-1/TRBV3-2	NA	TGTGCCAGCAGCCAAAAACTGGGGGGGAATACGCAGTATTTT	CASSQKLGGNTQYF
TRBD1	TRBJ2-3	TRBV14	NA	TGTGCCAGCAGCCAAGAAGTCGGGACAGCCAGCACAGATACGCAGTATTTT	CASSQEVGTASTDTQYF
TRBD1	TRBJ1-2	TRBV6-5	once	TGTGCCAGCAGCCCCCCCCACAGGGGAGGAGGCTACACCTTC	CASSPPHRGGGYTF
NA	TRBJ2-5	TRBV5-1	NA	TGCGCCAGTACCGGGGAAGAGACCCAGTACTTC	CASTGEETQYF
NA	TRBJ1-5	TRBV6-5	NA	TGTGCCAGCAGCGCGGATGAAGGTTTGGCCCAGCATTTT	CASSADEGLAQHF
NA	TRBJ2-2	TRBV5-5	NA	TGTGCCAGCAGCTCCACCCTAGCCCACACCGGGGAGCTGTTTTTT	CASSSTLAHTGELFF
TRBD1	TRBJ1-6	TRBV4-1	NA	TGCGCCAGCAGCCAATTTAAGACAGGGTTTTCACCCCTCCACTTT	CASSQFKTGFSPLHF
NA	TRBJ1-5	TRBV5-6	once	TGTGCCAGCAACCGGCAGGGGAATAGCAATCAGCCCCAGCATTTT	CASNRQGNSNQPQHF